The 11 T cell receptor beta chains below come from one sample, sequenced in a study of early T cells in non-severe SARS-CoV-2 infection. Via MiXCR, TCRdb re-called the 5' RACE reads, giving one row per CDR3 protein. Among approximately 71,000 distinct CDR3 sequences listed, 12% were seen once. Sequenced input: whole blood. The receptor set was obtained from an adult who was a healthcare worker with PCR-confirmed SARS-CoV-2 infection or an uninfected control (not recorded which).

This clonotype has more than one count but fewer than ten. This CDR3 is CASIHGGARNQPQHF. DNA for the CDR3: TGTGCCAGCATCCATGGGGGGGCGCGCAATCAGCCCCAGCATTTT. The chain carries TRBV21-1 and TRBJ1-5; the table names TRBD1, a call not compared with the DNA. TRBV21-1 is annotated as a pseudogene. The CDR3 is 15 amino acids.

This clonotype was seen repeatedly, ten times or more. The chain uses TRBV12-3 or TRBV12-4 and TRBJ2-5; D is undetermined. The CDR3 is 15 residues long. Trimming stripped 5 bases from V and 0 bases from J, with 13 bases between. The CDR3 here is CASSPRATYQETQYF. Here the CDR3 DNA reads TGTGCCAGCAGTCCCCGGGCCACGTACCAAGAGACCCAGTACTTC.

This sequence joins TRBV12-5 and TRBJ1-5, with D possibly TRBD1 on 6 matching bases. This CDR3 is 12 amino acids long. CDR1 is LGHNT and CDR2 is FRNRAP in the germline V gene. The germline V and J ends were trimmed by 7 bases and 12 bases, with 16 bases remaining between them. As DNA, the CDR3 is TGTGCTAGTGCCCCCCAACAGGGTTACCAGCATTTT. Residues: CASAPQQGYQHF. Variable domain in full (rest from reference TRBV12-5 and TRBJ1-5): DARVTQTPRHKVTEMGQEVTMRCQPILGHNTVFWYRQTMMQGLELLAYFRNRAPLDDSGMPKDRFSAEMPDATLATLKIQPSEPRDSAVYFCASAPQQGYQHFGDGTRLSIL.

This clonotype occurred many times. The CDR3 nucleotides are TGTGCCAGCAGAAAGGGGGTAGCGGGGGGCTTCGATACGCAGTATTTT. Translation: CASRKGVAGGFDTQYF. The V call is TRBV6-5, the J call TRBJ2-3; 10 positions match TRBD2. Per germline, CDR1 MNHEY and CDR2 SVGAGI. Germline trimming cut 6 bases from V and 6 bases from J; bases unmatched to any gene: 12. The CDR3 consists of 16 residues.

In this sample, this clonotype turned up a few times. This chain joins TRBV6-6 and TRBJ2-5; tentatively, D is TRBD2 (5 bases). Germline assignment: CDR1 MNHNY and CDR2 SVGAGI (reference sequence). The V end lost 7 bases, the J end lost 1 base, and 10 bases lay between the germline ends. The CDR3 is 13 amino acids. The chain's CDR3 is CASISGFQETQYF. CDR3 nucleotides: TGTGCCAGCATATCGGGATTCCAAGAGACCCAGTACTTC.

Comment on this clonotype: A read error may explain this, as a much larger clone is one base away. The chain links TRBV12-3 or TRBV12-4 to TRBJ2-2, with D possibly called TRBD1 or TRBD2 (7 bases each). The CDR3 totals 16 residues. Between the trimmed V and J ends, which lost 8 bases and 5 bases, there was a span of 21 bases. CDR3 nucleotide sequence: TGTGCCAGCGATCCTGGGTCCAGGGGGGGAACCGGGGAGCTGTTTTTT. It encodes CASDPGSRGGTGELFF.

This clonotype was seen repeatedly, ten times or more. The rearrangement joins TRBV7-9 to TRBJ1-1; 7 bases are a match to TRBD1. Germline lookup yields CDR1 SEHNR and CDR2 FQNEAQ (reference sequence). The trim removed 7 bases at V and 2 bases at J, leaving 7 bases unmatched. CDR3 length equals 14 residues. The DNA of the CDR3 is TGTGCCAGCACCCACGACAGGGCTAACACTGAAGCTTTCTTT. Protein product: CASTHDRANTEAFF.

In this sample, this clonotype turned up many times. The chain uses TRBV2 and TRBJ1-1, with TRBD1 matching over 7 bases. CDR3 length: 18 residues. CDR1 SNHLY and CDR2 FYNNEI come from the germline V gene. Germline trimming cut 7 bases from V and 3 bases from J; bases unmatched to any gene: 20. CDR3 sequence reads: CASIRWETEQGRYTEAFF. The CDR3 DNA reads TGTGCCAGCATTAGGTGGGAAACCGAACAGGGGAGGTACACTGAAGCTTTCTTT.

The chain carries TRBV19 and TRBJ2-5; TRBD2 matches 8 bases. Trimming took 6 bases from V and 2 from J; bases not matched to a gene: 5. The CDR3 contains 14 residues. Germline CDR1 reads LNHDA; CDR2 reads SQIVND (reference sequence). As DNA, the CDR3 is TGTGCCAGTAGCAACTCGGGGGGGCAAGAGACCCAGTACTTC. It translates to CASSNSGGQETQYF.

This clonotype was counted between two and nine times. Sequence at one end of the junction differs from germline and may be a read error. The rearrangement uses TRBV7-7 and TRBJ2-5, with 10 positions matching TRBD1. The CDR3 is 15 amino acids. Germline lookup yields CDR1 SSHAT and CDR2 FNYEAQ (reference sequence). CDR3: CASSAGTGARETQYF. For the CDR3, the DNA is TGTGCTAGCAGCGCCGGGACAGGGGCGAGAGAGACCCAGTACTTC.

The chain employs TRBV30 and TRBJ1-2; tentatively, D is TRBD1 (5 bases). The V end lost 4 bases, the J end lost 6 bases, and 12 bases lay between the germline ends. The germline V gene encodes CDR1 GTSNPN and CDR2 SVGIG (reference sequence). The CDR3 spans 12 residues. As DNA, the CDR3 is TGTGCCTGGAAGTTGGACACCGATGGCTACACCTTC. This translates into CAWKLDTDGYTF.